Sequencing of this TCR beta chain was carried out in a study of blood T cell repertoires in COVID-19. Study summary: Both acute and convalescent COVID-19 samples were obtained from the United States, Italy and Spain.

This clone has just one count. The CDR3 loop spans 14 amino acids. V lost 4 bases, J lost 7 bases, and 14 bases lay in between. Germline CDR1 is SGHTA and CDR2 is FQGTGA. Patients at the Seattle site were enrolled during active infection and followed longitudinally. Using immunoSEQ multiplex PCR, the repertoire was profiled, and TCRdb retains in-frame clones only, with some absent. The sample lists 200,000 to 250,000 clones; around 80% were seen once. This rearrangement joins TRBV7-3 to TRBJ1-5; no firm D call. The receptor's source is a woman of 80 years or more with COVID-19, enrolled during active disease. The specimen sequenced was peripheral blood. The CDR3 DNA reads as TGTGCCAGCAGCTCCAGGCCTGGAGGACAGCCCCAGCATTTT. Encoded protein: CASSSRPGGQPQHF.